This entry lists 18 T cell receptor beta chains sequenced from one sample in a study of cytomegalovirus exposure and HLA in healthy donors. Assay used: immunoSEQ multiplex PCR; TCRdb lists only in-frame clones, some missing. The table shows about 200,000 clones, with around four fifths occurring only once. Sequenced input: PBMCs. The receptors were sampled from a woman in her late teens or twenties in good health and CMV-seronegative.

This sequence joins TRBV29-1 and TRBJ2-5; possible D gene TRBD1, 6 bases. CDR3 length equals 12 residues. Between the trimmed V and J ends, which lost 3 bases and 5 bases, there was a span of 10 bases. Germline CDR1 is SQVTM and CDR2 is ANQGSEA. The CDR3 region has the DNA TGCAGCGTTGACGCCAGGGGTGAGACCCAGTACTTC. Its protein is CSVDARGETQYF.

The genes are TRBV12-5 and TRBJ1-1; D possibly corresponds to TRBD1 (6 bases). Germline V gene sequence: CDR1 LGHNT, CDR2 FRNRAP. V lost 5 bases and J lost 0, with 13 bases in between. The CDR3 totals 15 residues. The CDR3 DNA is TGTGCTAGTGGTCCTCAGGGGACTTTGAACACTGAAGCTTTCTTT. Translated: CASGPQGTLNTEAFF.

The V gene is TRBV6-4, the J gene TRBJ2-7; 8 nucleotides line up with TRBD2. Trimming at V came to 4 bases and at J to 7 bases, leaving 9 bases not matched to a gene. CDR1 and CDR2 (germline): MRHNA, SNTAGT. This CDR3 comprises 14 residues. The CDR3 coding sequence is TGTGCCAGCAGTGTAGAAGCGGGGGTAGGGGAGCAGTACTTC. This gives the protein CASSVEAGVGEQYF.

The chain joins TRBV5-1 to TRBJ2-7; 9 nucleotides agree with TRBD2. Looked up from germline, CDR1 is SGHRS and CDR2 is YFSETQ. V lost 5 bases and J lost 0; bases outside the gene matches: 9. CDR3 length: 16 residues. The CDR3 spells CASSFRSGRSSYEQYF. The CDR3 bases are TGCGCCAGCAGTTTCCGCAGCGGGAGGAGCTCCTACGAGCAGTACTTC.

The chain links TRBV2 to TRBJ1-4; TRBD1 is a possible D gene (6 bases). The CDR3 has 15 residues. The germline CDR1 and CDR2 sequences are SNHLY and FYNNEI. Trimming removed 5 bases at V and 4 bases at J, with 14 bases between. The CDR3 protein is CASSLNPGHNEKLFF. CDR3 DNA sequence: TGTGCCAGCAGTCTGAATCCGGGACATAATGAAAAACTGTTTTTT.

The rearrangement links TRBV6-1 to TRBJ1-1; possibly TRBD1 for D (6 bases). The CDR3 is 14 amino acids. The V gene's germline CDR1 is MNHNS and CDR2 SASEGT. V shed 2 bases and J shed 5 bases, with 12 bases lying between them. DNA for the CDR3: TGTGCCAGCAGTGAATTAGGACAGAGGACTGAAGCTTTCTTT. The encoded protein is CASSELGQRTEAFF.

This sequence joins TRBV6-5 and TRBJ2-1; no firm D call. The V and J ends lost 2 bases and 2 bases respectively, with 7 bases between them. Per the germline V gene, CDR1 is MNHEY and CDR2 is SVGAGI. This CDR3 comprises 14 residues. The DNA for the CDR3 is TGTGCCAGCAGTTACGCGCGTACCTACAATGAGCAGTTCTTC. Translated: CASSYARTYNEQFF.

This clone was counted once. The V call is TRBV9, the J call TRBJ1-2; no clear D. Trimming cost V 2 bases and J 2 bases, with 7 bases left between them. This CDR3 comprises 13 residues. Germline CDR1 and CDR2: SGDLS and YYNGEE. CDR3 amino acids: CASSVQENYGYTF. Written as DNA, the CDR3 is TGTGCCAGCAGCGTTCAGGAAAACTATGGCTACACCTTC.

The chain recombines TRBV13 with TRBJ1-3; D remains unclear. The germline gives CDR1 PRHDT, CDR2 FYEKMQ (reference sequence). The V and J ends lost 0 bases and 2 bases respectively, with 8 bases between them. The CDR3 totals 15 residues. The CDR3 DNA is TGTGCCAGCAGCTTAGGTCCCGGGGCTGGAAACACCATATATTTT. Translated, it gives CASSLGPGAGNTIYF.

This rearrangement joins TRBV7-3 to TRBJ2-1; 7 nucleotides line up with TRBD2. The CDR3 totals 15 residues. Trimming took 2 bases from V and 3 from J; bases not matched to a gene: 4. The V gene's germline CDR1 is SGHTA and CDR2 FQGTGA. For the CDR3, the DNA is TGTGCCAGCAGCTTAGTCCTAGCGGACTACAATGAGCAGTTCTTC. This gives the protein CASSLVLADYNEQFF.

The J gene is TRBJ2-7, the V gene TRBV6-1, with TRBD1 matching over 9 bases. Germline loops: CDR1 MNHNS, CDR2 SASEGT. V shed 2 bases and J 4 bases; nucleotides not matched to a gene: 6. The length of the CDR3 is 15 residues. CDR3 bases: TGTGCCAGCAGTGAATGGGTCGGGACAGGGTACGAGCAGTACTTC. Translated: CASSEWVGTGYEQYF.

This clone was picked up many times. The rearrangement links TRBV7-9 to TRBJ2-1; D gene uncertain. This CDR3 contains 14 residues. Looked up from germline, CDR1 is SEHNR and CDR2 is FQNEAQ (reference sequence). V was cut by 3 bases and J by 6 bases, with 12 bases left in between. CDR3 sequence: CASSLRRERNEQFF. CDR3 in DNA: TGTGCCAGCAGCTTGCGGCGAGAACGCAATGAGCAGTTCTTC.

The chain employs TRBV6-1 and TRBJ2-1; D not resolved. From germline, CDR1 is MNHNS and CDR2 SASEGT. This CDR3 contains 14 residues. V was pared by 4 bases and J by 0 bases, with 7 bases between. Here the CDR3 reads CASSAVTSYNEQFF. CDR3 bases: TGTGCCAGCAGTGCGGTTACCTCCTACAATGAGCAGTTCTTC.

The gene calls are TRBV27 and TRBJ2-7; 11 bases are a match to TRBD2. CDR1 MNHEY and CDR2 SMNVEV come from the germline V gene (reference sequence). The J segment lost 5 bases and the V segment lost 6 bases, leaving 6 bases of the junction unmatched. This CDR3 has 14 residues. For the CDR3, the DNA is TGTGCCAGCAGCCCTAGCGGGAGGTTCAACGAGCAGTACTTC. Protein product: CASSPSGRFNEQYF.

This sequence joins TRBV2 and TRBJ2-7; D might be TRBD1 (6 bases). The V end was cut by 8 bases, the J end by 2 bases, with 16 bases between. CDR1 and CDR2 from the germline V gene are SNHLY and FYNNEI. This CDR3 comprises 14 residues. CDR3 nucleotides: TGTGCCAGCGCCTCCGGGACAACCCCCTACGAGCAGTACTTC. Protein product: CASASGTTPYEQYF.

V usage is TRBV5-6 and J usage is TRBJ2-1; 10 bases are a match to TRBD2. The junction had 4 bases not matched to a gene; V was cut back by 0 bases and J by 4 bases. Germline V CDR1 and CDR2: SGHDT, YYEEEE. The CDR3 length is 16 residues. DNA for the CDR3: TGTGCCAGCAGCTTGGTCGTTAGCGGGGGGTACAATGAGCAGTTCTTC. Translation: CASSLVVSGGYNEQFF.

The chain employs TRBV2 and TRBJ2-5; unclear D gene. This CDR3 comprises 11 residues. V dropped 5 bases and J dropped 4 bases, with 5 bases sitting between them. CDR1 and CDR2 (germline): SNHLY, FYNNEI. The CDR3 protein is CASSSSETQYF. DNA for the CDR3: TGTGCCAGCAGTTCCTCAGAGACCCAGTACTTC.

The V and J genes are TRBV6-1 and TRBJ2-3, with D unclear. CDR1 and CDR2 (germline): MNHNS, SASEGT. V lost 4 bases, J lost 0 bases, and 8 bases lay in between. The CDR3 totals 14 residues. The CDR3 sequence is CASSGLKSTDTQYF. In DNA, the CDR3 is TGTGCCAGCAGTGGACTGAAAAGCACAGATACGCAGTATTTT.